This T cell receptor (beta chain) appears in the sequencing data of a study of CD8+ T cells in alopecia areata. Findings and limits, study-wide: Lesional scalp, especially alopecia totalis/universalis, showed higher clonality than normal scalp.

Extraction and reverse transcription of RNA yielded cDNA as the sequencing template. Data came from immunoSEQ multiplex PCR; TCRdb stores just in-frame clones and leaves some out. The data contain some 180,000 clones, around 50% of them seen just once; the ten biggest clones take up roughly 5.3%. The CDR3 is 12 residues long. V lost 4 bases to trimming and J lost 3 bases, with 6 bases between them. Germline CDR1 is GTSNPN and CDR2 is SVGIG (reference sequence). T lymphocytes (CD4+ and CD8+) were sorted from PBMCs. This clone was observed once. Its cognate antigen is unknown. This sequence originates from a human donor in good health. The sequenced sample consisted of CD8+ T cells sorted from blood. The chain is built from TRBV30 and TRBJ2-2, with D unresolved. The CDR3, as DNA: TGTGCCTGGATTCCTGACACCGGGGAGCTGTTTTTT. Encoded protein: CAWIPDTGELFF.